Below, 25 T cell receptor beta chains from the same sample are listed, as sequenced in a study of tumor and adjacent non-tumor tissue in lung cancer (dated by TCRdb to the late 2010s). RNA was isolated from bulk, unsorted tissue, and RNA quality was assessed with a NanoDrop ND-1000 and an Agilent 2100. Distant non-tumor tissue taken more than 3 cm from the tumor edge was used as the normal lung sample. The library was prepared using multiplex PCR. The instrument was an Illumina HiSeq 2500. Following protocols modified from ARM-PCR, the researchers constructed TCRbeta libraries through three rounds of nested PCR with primers (Table S4). The raw public reads went through TCRdb reprocessing: fastp at Q25, MiXCR clone calling, in-frame beta chains kept. Here each entry gathers all rows of one CDR3 protein and keeps the most common genes and DNA. In this sample the table shows fewer than 100,000 distinct CDR3 sequences, 76% of which occur a single time. The ten largest account for 20% to 25% of the sample.

Sequencing input: distant non-tumor lung tissue. The receptor source for this set is a woman aged 50 to 65 with non-small cell lung cancer.

A remark on this clonotype: The junction and the germline gene differ at one end; a read error may be behind it. This chain joins TRBV5-6 and TRBJ2-4; possibly TRBD1 for D (5 bases). There are 20 residues in the CDR3. Germline loops: CDR1 SGHDT, CDR2 YYEEEE. CDR3 in amino acids: CASSLNIRGTRQGAKNIQYF. The CDR3, as DNA: TGTGCTAGCAGCCTCAACATTAGGGGTACCCGCCAAGGAGCCAAAAACATTCAGTACTTC.

This chain uses TRBV4-2 with TRBJ2-3; 12 bases map to TRBD2. CDR1 and CDR2 (germline): LGHNA, YNFKEQ. The CDR3 spans 16 residues. Germline trimming cut 7 bases from V and 4 bases from J; bases unmatched to any gene: 9. The CDR3 spells CASNQGGLAGSDTQYF. The CDR3 bases are TGTGCCAGCAACCAGGGTGGACTAGCGGGATCAGATACGCAGTATTTT.

As regards this clonotype: Mismatch with germline at one junction end may stem from a read error. The J gene is TRBJ2-3, the V gene TRBV11-2; D unresolved. The CDR3 sequence is 15 residues long. Germline lookup yields CDR1 SGHAT and CDR2 FQNNGV. The CDR3 protein is CASSLGRPVDHTQCF. Written as DNA, the CDR3 is TGTGCCAGCAGCTTAGGACGCCCAGTGGACCATACGCAGTGTTTT. Full variable domain (outside the CDR3, taken from reference TRBV11-2 and TRBJ2-3): EAGVAQSPRYKIIEKRQSVAFWCNPISGHATLYWYQQILGQGPKLLIQFQNNGVVDDSQLPKDRFSAERLKGVDSTLKIQPAKLEDSAVYLCASSLGRPVDHTQCFGPGTRLTVL.

This rearrangement joins TRBV11-2 to TRBJ2-7; D remains unclear. The V gene lost 10 bases and the J gene lost 3 bases, with 19 bases spanning the gap. Per the germline V gene, CDR1 is SGHAT and CDR2 is FQNNGV. The CDR3 runs to 14 residues. CDR3 in DNA: TGTGCCAACGGCTTAGCCCAGGTTAACTACGAGCAGTACTTC. Amino acid sequence: CANGLAQVNYEQYF.

As for this clonotype: One junction end disagrees with the germline gene, perhaps due to a read error. The chain links TRBV6-1 to TRBJ2-4; the match to TRBD1 covers 8 bases. CDR1 MNHNS and CDR2 SASEGT come from the germline V gene. The CDR3 runs 14 residues. The CDR3 DNA reads as TGTGCGAGCAGGGCAGGGGGCACGGAAAACATTCAGTACTTC. It translates to CASRAGGTENIQYF.

On this clonotype itself: A junction end diverges from the germline sequence, so it may reflect a read error. This chain connects TRBV11-2 to TRBJ1-5, with D perhaps TRBD1 (6 bases). The CDR3 extends over 15 amino acids. Per germline, CDR1 SGHAT and CDR2 FQNNGV. For the CDR3, the DNA is TGTGCCAGCGGCGCGGAGGGGGTTGGCAATCAGCCCCAGCATTTC. Translating gives CASGAEGVGNQPQHF. The variable domain in full, completed from reference TRBV11-2 and TRBJ1-5, reads EAGVAQSPRYKIIEKRQSVAFWCNPISGHATLYWYQQILGQGPKLLIQFQNNGVVDDSQLPKDRFSAERLKGVDSTLKIQPAKLEDSAVYLCASGAEGVGNQPQHFGDGTRLSIL.

This clonotype was counted a few times. Since no conserved phenylalanine or tryptophan closes the CDR3, a read error is the likely cause. V and J are TRBV7-3 and TRBJ2-1; D may be TRBD1 or TRBD2 (5 bases each). V gave up 3 bases and J gave up 5 bases, with 8 bases separating them. Germline-derived CDR1 and CDR2 are SGHTA and FQGTGA. The CDR3 extends over 13 amino acids. The CDR3 DNA sequence: TGTGCCAGCAGCTTGGGACCCGACAATGAGCAGTTCCTC. Translating it yields CASSLGPDNEQFL.

There are many counts of this clonotype. The chain recombines TRBV20-1 with TRBJ1-1; D call uncertain. CDR3 length equals 11 residues. Per the germline V gene, CDR1 is DFQATT and CDR2 is SNEGSKA (reference sequence). V shed 3 bases and J shed 6 bases, with 8 bases lying between them. CDR3 sequence: CSASDGPEAFF. The CDR3 DNA follows: TGCAGTGCTAGTGACGGCCCTGAAGCTTTCTTT.

Points on this clonotype: Given the absence of the conserved phenylalanine or tryptophan at the CDR3 end, a read error is likely. The gene calls are TRBV6-1 and TRBJ2-1, with a tentative D call TRBD1 (5 bases). Germline V gene sequence: CDR1 MNHNS, CDR2 SASEGT. The CDR3 has 15 amino acids. The CDR3 spells CVSSQAGYTYNEQFS. The CDR3, as DNA: TGTGTCAGCAGTCAGGCAGGGTATACCTACAATGAGCAGTTCTCA.

The chain links TRBV12-3 or TRBV12-4 to TRBJ2-4; D call uncertain. The CDR3 sequence is 15 residues long. The V and J ends lost 1 base and 16 bases respectively, with 23 bases between them. CDR3 sequence (DNA): TGTGCCAGCAGTTTAGGAACGGTATACGGTGCGCTAATTTACTTC. Amino acids: CASSLGTVYGALIYF.

About this clonotype itself: One end of the junction does not line up with germline, which may come from a read error. V and J are TRBV20-1 and TRBJ2-3; TRBD1 matches 10 bases. The CDR3 has 14 amino acids. Germline V gene lookup returns CDR1 DFQATT and CDR2 SNEGSKA (reference sequence). Written as DNA, the CDR3 is TGCAGTGCCTTTGTGACAGGGGGCGCAGATATGCAGTATTTT. It translates to CSAFVTGGADMQYF.

In regard to this clonotype: The junction differs from germline at one of its ends, possibly a read error. The genes are TRBV4-2 and TRBJ1-2; D possibly corresponds to TRBD1 (5 bases). Germline CDR1 reads LGHNA; CDR2 reads YNFKEQ. CDR3 size: 14 residues. CDR3 in amino acids: CGSSQELTMGDYTF. The CDR3 region has the DNA TGTGGCAGCAGCCAAGAATTAACAATGGGGGACTACACCTTC.

As regards this clonotype: The junction differs from germline at one of its ends, possibly a read error. The chain joins TRBV5-1 to TRBJ2-2, with D possibly matching TRBD1 (5 bases). The CDR3 extends over 14 amino acids. Per the germline V gene, CDR1 is SGHRS and CDR2 is YFSETQ. The CDR3 DNA follows: TGCGCCAGTAGCTCTCAGGGTACCACCTGGGAGCTGTTTTTT. Its protein is CASSSQGTTWELFF.

This clonotype has at least ten counts. J is TRBJ2-7 and V is TRBV6-1, with 11 bases identical to TRBD1. The V and J ends lost 3 bases and 3 bases, in that order; junction bases with no gene match: 4. The CDR3 sequence is 15 residues long. The germline gives CDR1 MNHNS, CDR2 SASEGT. CDR3: CASSERDRGIYEQYF. CDR3 nucleotide sequence: TGTGCCAGCAGTGAGCGGGACAGGGGGATCTACGAGCAGTACTTC.

A remark on this clonotype: One end of the junction is discordant with germline, which a read error may explain. The chain employs TRBV11-2 and TRBJ1-1; D not resolved. The length of the CDR3 is 14 residues. Germline V lookup: CDR1 SGHAT, CDR2 FQNNGV. CDR3 coding DNA: TGTGCCAGAAGCTTGCTAATACTGGTAACTGAAGCTTTCTTT. It yields the protein CARSLLILVTEAFF.

In this sample, this clonotype turned up many times. The V gene is TRBV30, the J gene TRBJ2-1, with D perhaps being TRBD1 or TRBD2 (6 bases each). V lost 3 bases to trimming and J lost 10 bases, with 22 bases between them. Germline assignment: CDR1 GTSNPN and CDR2 SVGIG (reference sequence). This CDR3 is 15 amino acids long. CDR3 sequence: CAWRDRIPGGSEQFF. The CDR3 DNA follows: TGTGCCTGGAGGGATCGAATACCCGGGGGCTCGGAGCAGTTCTTC.

Note on this clonotype: No conserved phenylalanine or tryptophan ends this CDR3, so it is likely a read error. The chain is built from TRBV6-1 and TRBJ1-5; D is possibly TRBD1 (6 bases). Trimming removed 9 bases from V and 0 bases from J, with 18 bases in between. This CDR3 comprises 16 residues. Per germline, CDR1 MNHNS and CDR2 SASEGT. The CDR3 nucleotides read TGTGCCAGTAGTTTTGTGGGGGGCCTTAGCAATCAGCCCCAGCATTTA. Translation: CASSFVGGLSNQPQHL.

There are many counts of this clonotype. J is TRBJ2-3 and V is TRBV9; 7 nucleotides line up with TRBD2. This CDR3 is built from 14 residues. V lost 2 bases, J lost 8 bases, and 8 bases stayed unmatched. CDR1 is SGDLS, CDR2 YYNGEE, per germline. CDR3 in DNA: TGTGCCAGCAGCGTGAGGGAGGGCCAGGGTACGCAGTATTTT. Amino acid sequence: CASSVREGQGTQYF.

This clonotype was picked up many times. The CDR3 nucleotides read TGCAGTGCCGGGAGGGACAGGGTGGGTTCACCCCTCCACTTT. This gives the protein CSAGRDRVGSPLHF. This sequence joins TRBV20-1 and TRBJ1-6; 9 bases match TRBD1. The CDR3 covers 14 residues. Per germline, CDR1 DFQATT and CDR2 SNEGSKA (reference sequence). V lost 6 bases to trimming and J lost 9 bases; unmatched junction nucleotides: 9.

Turning to this clonotype: This likely comes from a read error, as the CDR3 has no conserved phenylalanine or tryptophan at its end. V usage is TRBV12-3 or TRBV12-4 and J usage is TRBJ2-5, with a weak D call TRBD1 (6 bases). This CDR3 contains 12 residues. For the CDR3, the DNA is TGTGCCAGCAGTCGAGGGGGAGAGGCCCAGTACCTC. Translation: CASSRGGEAQYL.

This clonotype was picked up many times. V gene TRBV4-2 combines with J gene TRBJ2-2; 8 nucleotides align to TRBD2. J lost 2 bases, V lost 5 bases, and 7 bases had no gene match. Germline CDR1 reads LGHNA; CDR2 reads YNFKEQ. The CDR3 is made up of 16 amino acids. The DNA for the CDR3 is TGTGCCAGCAGCTTCTCCGGGACTAGAAACACCGGGGAGCTGTTTTTT. Amino acid sequence: CASSFSGTRNTGELFF.

With regard to this clonotype: In this CDR3 the conserved last residue, phenylalanine or tryptophan, is missing, so a read error is likely. The rearrangement links TRBV5-5 to TRBJ2-5, with 7 bases aligning to TRBD2. The CDR3 contains 17 residues. Germline assignment: CDR1 SGHKS and CDR2 YYEKEE (reference sequence). V was pared by 6 bases and J by 0 bases, with 14 bases of the junction left unmatched. The CDR3 DNA reads as TGTGCCAGCATCTCCCCCATTAGTAGCGGGTACCAAGAGACCCAGTACTTA. It codes for CASISPISSGYQETQYL.

This clonotype was seen just once. This CDR3 is missing its conserved last phenylalanine or tryptophan, likely due to a read error. The chain has TRBV11-1 and TRBJ2-5, with 7 bases identical to TRBD1. The CDR3 has 12 amino acids. Germline-derived CDR1 and CDR2 are SGHAT and FQDESV (reference sequence). J lost 11 bases, V lost 4 bases, and 7 bases had no gene match. CDR3 residues: CASSSTGQCQYL. Written as DNA, the CDR3 is TGTGCCAGCAGCTCGACGGGACAGTGTCAGTACCTC.

Comments on this clonotype: The germline gene is not matched at one end of the junction; a read error may be the cause. The chain employs TRBV29-1 and TRBJ2-3, with D perhaps matching TRBD1 (5 bases). CDR3 length: 14 amino acids. CDR1 is SQVTM and CDR2 is ANQGSEA in the germline V gene. CDR3: CSAILSGPTVTQYF. The CDR3 coding sequence is TGCAGTGCCATACTGTCAGGGCCCACAGTTACGCAGTATTTT.

The sample holds one count of this clonotype. The germline gene is not matched at one end of the junction; a read error may be the cause. This chain uses TRBV27 with TRBJ2-1, with 7 nucleotides matching TRBD2. There are 16 residues in the CDR3. Germline CDR1 is MNHEY and CDR2 is SMNVEV (reference sequence). Written as DNA, the CDR3 is TGTGTCAGCAGTTTAGTGGGCGGGAGCCTTAGGAATGAGCAGTTCTTC. Translation gives CVSSLVGGSLRNEQFF.